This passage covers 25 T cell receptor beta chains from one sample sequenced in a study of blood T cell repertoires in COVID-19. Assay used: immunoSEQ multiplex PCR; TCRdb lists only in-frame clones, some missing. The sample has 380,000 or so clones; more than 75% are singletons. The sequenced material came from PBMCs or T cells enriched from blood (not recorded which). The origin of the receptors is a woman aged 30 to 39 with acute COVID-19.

CDR3 in amino acids: CASSRTGVDTEAFF. CDR3 sequence (DNA): TGCGCCAGCAGCCGGACAGGGGTGGACACTGAAGCTTTCTTT. The chain is built from TRBV5-1 and TRBJ1-1, with 9 positions matching TRBD1. The CDR3 extends over 14 amino acids. CDR1 and CDR2 from the germline V gene are SGHRS and YFSETQ. V was pared by 4 bases and J by 3 bases, with 4 bases of the junction left unmatched. Full variable domain (outside the CDR3, taken from reference TRBV5-1 and TRBJ1-1): KAGVTQTPRYLIKTRGQQVTLSCSPISGHRSVSWYQQTPGQGLQFLFEYFSETQRNKGNFPGRFSGRQFSNSRSEMNVSTLELGDSALYLCASSRTGVDTEAFFGQGTRLTVV.

In DNA form, the CDR3 reads TGTGCCAGTAGTATCTCGGGACAGTACAATGAAAAACTGTTTTTT. It translates to CASSISGQYNEKLFF. The chain uses TRBV19 and TRBJ1-4; 7 positions match TRBD1. The CDR3 is 15 residues long. Germline CDR1 is LNHDA and CDR2 is SQIVND (reference sequence). With V trimmed by 3 bases and J by 5 bases, 6 bases remained unmatched.

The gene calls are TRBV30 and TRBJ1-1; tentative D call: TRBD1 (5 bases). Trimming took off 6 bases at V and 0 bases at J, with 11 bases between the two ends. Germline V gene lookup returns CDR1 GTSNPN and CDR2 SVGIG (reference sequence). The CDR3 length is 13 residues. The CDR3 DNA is TGTGCCTGTTGGGGGGAGGTGAACACTGAAGCTTTCTTT. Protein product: CACWGEVNTEAFF. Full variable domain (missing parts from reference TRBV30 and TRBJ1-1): SQTIHQWPATLVQPVGSPLSLECTVEGTSNPNLYWYRQAAGRGLQLLFYSVGIGQISSEVPQNLSASRPQDRQFILSSKKLLLSDSGFYLCACWGEVNTEAFFGQGTRLTVV.

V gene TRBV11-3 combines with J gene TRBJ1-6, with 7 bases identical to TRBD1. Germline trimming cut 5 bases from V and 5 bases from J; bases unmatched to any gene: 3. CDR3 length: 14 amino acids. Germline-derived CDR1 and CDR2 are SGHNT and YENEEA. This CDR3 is CASSAGTDNSPLHF. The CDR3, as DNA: TGTGCCAGCAGCGCCGGGACAGATAATTCACCCCTCCACTTT.

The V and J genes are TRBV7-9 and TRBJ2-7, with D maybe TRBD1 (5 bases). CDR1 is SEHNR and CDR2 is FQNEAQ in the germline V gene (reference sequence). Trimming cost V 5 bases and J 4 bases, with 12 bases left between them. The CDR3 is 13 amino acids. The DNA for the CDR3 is TGTGCCAGCAGCCCATCGACAGTTTACGAGCAGTACTTC. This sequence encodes CASSPSTVYEQYF.

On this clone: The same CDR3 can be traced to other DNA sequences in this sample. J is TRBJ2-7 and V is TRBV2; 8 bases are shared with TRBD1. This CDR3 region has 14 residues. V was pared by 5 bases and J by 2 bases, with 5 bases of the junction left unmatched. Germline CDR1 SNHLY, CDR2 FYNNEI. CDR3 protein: CASSRTGSAYEQYF. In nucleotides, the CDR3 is TGTGCCAGCAGTCGGACAGGGAGCGCCTACGAGCAGTACTTC.

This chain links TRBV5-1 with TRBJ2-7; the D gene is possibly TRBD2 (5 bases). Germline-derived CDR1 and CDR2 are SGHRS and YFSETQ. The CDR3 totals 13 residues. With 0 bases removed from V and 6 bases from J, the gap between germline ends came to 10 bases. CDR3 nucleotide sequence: TGCGCCAGCAGCTTGGAGGCGGGTCCCGAGCAGTACTTC. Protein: CASSLEAGPEQYF. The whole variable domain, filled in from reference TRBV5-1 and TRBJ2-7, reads KAGVTQTPRYLIKTRGQQVTLSCSPISGHRSVSWYQQTPGQGLQFLFEYFSETQRNKGNFPGRFSGRQFSNSRSEMNVSTLELGDSALYLCASSLEAGPEQYFGPGTRLTVT.

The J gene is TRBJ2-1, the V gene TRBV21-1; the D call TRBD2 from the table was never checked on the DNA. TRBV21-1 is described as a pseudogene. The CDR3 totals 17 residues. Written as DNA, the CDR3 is TGTGCCAGCAGCAAAGGTAGACTAGCGGGGAACTACAATGAGCAGTTCTTC. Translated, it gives CASSKGRLAGNYNEQFF.

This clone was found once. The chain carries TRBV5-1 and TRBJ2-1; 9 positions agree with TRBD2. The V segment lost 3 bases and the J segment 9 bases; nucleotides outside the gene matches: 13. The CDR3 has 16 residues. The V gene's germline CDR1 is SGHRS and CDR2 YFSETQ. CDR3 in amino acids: CASSWAGAGGLGEQFF. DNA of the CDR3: TGCGCCAGCAGCTGGGCAGGTGCGGGGGGGCTAGGTGAGCAGTTCTTC.

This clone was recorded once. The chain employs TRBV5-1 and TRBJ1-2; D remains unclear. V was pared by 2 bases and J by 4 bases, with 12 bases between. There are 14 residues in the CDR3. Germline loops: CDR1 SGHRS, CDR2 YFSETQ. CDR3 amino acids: CASSLLVAGYGYTF. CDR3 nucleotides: TGCGCCAGCAGCTTACTGGTGGCAGGCTATGGCTACACCTTC. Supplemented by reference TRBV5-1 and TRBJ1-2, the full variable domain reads KAGVTQTPRYLIKTRGQQVTLSCSPISGHRSVSWYQQTPGQGLQFLFEYFSETQRNKGNFPGRFSGRQFSNSRSEMNVSTLELGDSALYLCASSLLVAGYGYTFGSGTRLTVV.

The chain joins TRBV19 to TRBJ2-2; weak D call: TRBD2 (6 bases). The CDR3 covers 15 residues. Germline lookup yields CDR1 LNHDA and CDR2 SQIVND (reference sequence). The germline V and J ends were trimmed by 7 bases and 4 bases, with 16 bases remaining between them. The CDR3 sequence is CASTGGGTFTGELFF. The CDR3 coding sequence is TGTGCCAGTACCGGCGGAGGGACCTTCACCGGGGAGCTGTTTTTT.

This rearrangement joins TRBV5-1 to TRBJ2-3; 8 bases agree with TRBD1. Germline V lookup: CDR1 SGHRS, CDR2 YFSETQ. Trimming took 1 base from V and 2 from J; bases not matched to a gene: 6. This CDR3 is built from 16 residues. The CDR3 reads CASSLQGALSTDTQYF. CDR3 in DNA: TGCGCCAGCAGCTTGCAGGGGGCTTTATCCACAGATACGCAGTATTTT.

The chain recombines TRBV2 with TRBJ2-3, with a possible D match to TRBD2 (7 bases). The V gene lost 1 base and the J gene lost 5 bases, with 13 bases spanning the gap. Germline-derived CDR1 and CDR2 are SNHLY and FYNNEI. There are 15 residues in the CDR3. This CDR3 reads CASSEVGGAGDTQYF. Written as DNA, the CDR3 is TGTGCCAGCAGTGAAGTAGGGGGGGCTGGAGATACGCAGTATTTT.

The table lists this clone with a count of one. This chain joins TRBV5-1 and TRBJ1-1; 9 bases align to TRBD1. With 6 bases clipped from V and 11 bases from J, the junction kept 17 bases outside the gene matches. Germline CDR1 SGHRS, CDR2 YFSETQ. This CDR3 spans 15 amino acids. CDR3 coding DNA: TGCGCCAGCAAGCAAGGGACAGGGAAGGGGATTAGGGCTTTCTTT. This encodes CASKQGTGKGIRAFF.

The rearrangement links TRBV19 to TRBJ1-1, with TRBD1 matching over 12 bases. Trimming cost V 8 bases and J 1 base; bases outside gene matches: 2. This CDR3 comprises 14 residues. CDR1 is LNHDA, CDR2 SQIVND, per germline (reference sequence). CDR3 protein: CASGTGGANTEAFF. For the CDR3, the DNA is TGTGCCAGTGGGACAGGGGGCGCGAACACTGAAGCTTTCTTT.

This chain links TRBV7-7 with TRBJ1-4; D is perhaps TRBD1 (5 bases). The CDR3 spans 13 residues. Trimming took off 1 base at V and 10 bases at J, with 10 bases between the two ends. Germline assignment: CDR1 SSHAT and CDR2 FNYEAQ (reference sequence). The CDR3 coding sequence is TGTGCCAGCAGCTTAGAGCAGGGCGGAAAACTGTTTTTT. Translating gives CASSLEQGGKLFF.

CDR3 region: CASSPGQGPGNTIYF. DNA of the CDR3: TGTGCCAGCAGCCCGGGACAGGGGCCCGGAAACACCATATATTTT. The genes are TRBV13 and TRBJ1-3; 10 bases are a match to TRBD1. V shed 5 bases, J shed 4 bases, and the junction held 5 bases outside the gene matches. The CDR3 spans 15 residues. CDR1 is PRHDT, CDR2 FYEKMQ, per germline (reference sequence).

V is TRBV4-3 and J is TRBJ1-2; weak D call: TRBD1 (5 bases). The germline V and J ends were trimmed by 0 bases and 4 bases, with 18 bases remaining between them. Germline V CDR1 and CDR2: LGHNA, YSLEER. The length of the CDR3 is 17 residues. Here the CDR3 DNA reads TGCGCCAGCAGCCAAGATCAATCGGAAGGGGCCCTCTATGGCTACACCTTC. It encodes CASSQDQSEGALYGYTF.

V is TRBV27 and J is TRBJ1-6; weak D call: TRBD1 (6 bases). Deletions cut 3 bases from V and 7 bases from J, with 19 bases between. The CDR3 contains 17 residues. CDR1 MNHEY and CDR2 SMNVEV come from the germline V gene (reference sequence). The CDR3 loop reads CASSFLLRDNDNSPLHF. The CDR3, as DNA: TGTGCCAGCAGTTTCCTCCTCCGGGACAACGACAATTCACCCCTCCACTTT.

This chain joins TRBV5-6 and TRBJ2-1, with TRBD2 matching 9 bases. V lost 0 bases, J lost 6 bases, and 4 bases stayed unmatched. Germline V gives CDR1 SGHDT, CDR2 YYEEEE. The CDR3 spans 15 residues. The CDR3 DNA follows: TGTGCCAGCAGCTTGGCCGGGACTAGCCCCAATGAGCAGTTCTTC. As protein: CASSLAGTSPNEQFF.

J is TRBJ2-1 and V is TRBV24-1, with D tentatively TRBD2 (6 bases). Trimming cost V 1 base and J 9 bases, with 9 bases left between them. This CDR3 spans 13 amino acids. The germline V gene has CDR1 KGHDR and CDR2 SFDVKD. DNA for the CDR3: TGTGCCACCAGTGATTTACGGGGAGGTGAGCAGTTCTTC. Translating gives CATSDLRGGEQFF.

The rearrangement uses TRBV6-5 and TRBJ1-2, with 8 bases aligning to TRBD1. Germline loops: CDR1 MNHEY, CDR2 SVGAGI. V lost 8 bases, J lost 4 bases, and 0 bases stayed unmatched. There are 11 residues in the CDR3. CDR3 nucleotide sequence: TGTGCCAGCCAGGGGGCCTATGGCTACACCTTC. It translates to CASQGAYGYTF.

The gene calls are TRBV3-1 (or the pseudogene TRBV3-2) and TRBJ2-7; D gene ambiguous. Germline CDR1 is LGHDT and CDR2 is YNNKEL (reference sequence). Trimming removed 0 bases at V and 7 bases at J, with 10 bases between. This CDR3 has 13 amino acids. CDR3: CASSQERVTEQYF. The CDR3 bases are TGTGCCAGCAGCCAAGAAAGAGTGACAGAGCAGTACTTC.

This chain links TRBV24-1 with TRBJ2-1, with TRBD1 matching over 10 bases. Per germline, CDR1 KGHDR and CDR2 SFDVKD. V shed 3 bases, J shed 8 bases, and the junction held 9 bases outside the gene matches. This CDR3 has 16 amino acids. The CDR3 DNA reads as TGTGCCACCAGTGATCGAGCGGGACAGGGGATAGATGAGCAGTTCTTC. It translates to CATSDRAGQGIDEQFF.

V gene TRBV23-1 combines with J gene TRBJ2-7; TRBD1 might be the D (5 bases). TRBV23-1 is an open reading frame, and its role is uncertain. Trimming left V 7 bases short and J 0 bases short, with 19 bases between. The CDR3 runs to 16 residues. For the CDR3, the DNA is TGCGCCAGCAACCCCAAGAGTCGGACAAACTCCTACGAGCAGTACTTC. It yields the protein CASNPKSRTNSYEQYF.